This TCR beta chain originates from a study of shared clonotypes between healthy human individuals. Study-level results: The study sampled only blood, and tissue repertoires likely differ. Read depth was anticipated to influence clonotype sharing among donors.

Germline lookup yields CDR1 LGHNA and CDR2 YSLEER. V shed 1 base and J shed 0 bases, with 11 bases lying between them. The CDR3 is 16 residues long. Profiled with immunoSEQ multiplex PCR; TCRdb holds only in-frame clones, not every one. The sample has about 680,000 clones; 92% are singletons. About this clone: Its antigen is unknown.

Terminally differentiated effector memory CD45RA+ cells were left out of the naive CD8 fraction, which was CD45RO-negative and positively selected for CCR7. This receptor was obtained from a man aged 25-45 years in good health. This chain connects TRBV4-3 to TRBJ2-3; D gene ambiguous. The sample comprised naive CD8+ T cells sorted from blood. CDR3 DNA sequence: TGCGCCAGCAGCCAAGGCAGTACCGACAGCACAGATACGCAGTATTTT. Its translation is CASSQGSTDSTDTQYF.